Below, 14 T cell receptor beta chains from the same sample are listed, as sequenced in a study of cytomegalovirus exposure and HLA in healthy donors. The protocol was immunoSEQ multiplex PCR, while the TCRdb copy is restricted to in-frame clones and leaves out a portion. The table lists roughly 300,000 clones, roughly 88% of them singletons. Sequencing was done on a sample of PBMCs. The receptors shown here come from a woman between 18 and 29 years old in good health and CMV-seronegative.

This clone was seen only a few times. V usage is TRBV7-6 and J usage is TRBJ1-5; 8 nucleotides agree with TRBD1. CDR3 length: 15 residues. The V and J ends lost 5 bases and 7 bases, in that order; junction bases with no gene match: 10. Germline V gene sequence: CDR1 SGHVS, CDR2 FNYEAQ. This chain's CDR3 is CASSRGQGGDQPQHF. The CDR3 DNA reads TGTGCCAGCAGCCGAGGACAGGGAGGCGACCAGCCCCAGCATTTT.

The rearrangement joins TRBV27 to TRBJ2-4, with a tentative D call TRBD2 (6 bases). Deletions cut 5 bases from V and 2 bases from J, with 10 bases between. Germline V gene data show CDR1 as MNHEY and CDR2 as SMNVEV (reference sequence). The CDR3 totals 14 residues. The CDR3 sequence is CASSPTSSKNIQYF. CDR3 nucleotides: TGTGCCAGCAGTCCGACTAGTTCCAAAAACATTCAGTACTTC.

The chain's CDR3 is CASSLQEVISNQPQHF. CDR3 bases: TGTGCCAGCAGTTTACAGGAGGTGATTAGCAATCAGCCCCAGCATTTT. The chain recombines TRBV28 with TRBJ1-5; no clear D. The CDR3 covers 16 residues. The V gene lost 2 bases and the J gene lost 0 bases, with 11 bases spanning the gap. CDR1 and CDR2 (germline): MDHEN, SYDVKM.

The CDR3 loop is CASSRTENTEAFF. The CDR3 bases are TGTGCCAGCAGCCGGACAGAGAACACTGAAGCTTTCTTT. The chain uses TRBV7-3 and TRBJ1-1, with D possibly being TRBD1 (6 bases). V gave up 5 bases and J gave up 1 base, with 8 bases separating them. This CDR3 comprises 13 residues. Looked up from germline, CDR1 is SGHTA and CDR2 is FQGTGA.

This clone was found once. V usage is TRBV4-2 and J usage is TRBJ2-1, with no clear D. The V gene's germline CDR1 is LGHNA and CDR2 YNFKEQ. This CDR3 spans 14 amino acids. V was clipped by 0 bases and J by 7 bases, with 10 bases between them. This chain's CDR3 is CASSQDNNENEQFF. CDR3 DNA: TGTGCCAGCAGCCAAGATAACAACGAAAATGAGCAGTTCTTC.

This chain links TRBV27 with TRBJ2-3, with D possibly TRBD2 on 7 matching bases. V was clipped by 6 bases and J by 2 bases, with 24 bases between them. Germline V lookup: CDR1 MNHEY, CDR2 SMNVEV (reference sequence). The CDR3 loop spans 18 amino acids. The CDR3 DNA follows: TGTGCCAGCAGCTTTCGATTTCACAGGGAGGGACTCACAGATACGCAGTATTTT. Translating it yields CASSFRFHREGLTDTQYF.

The chain couples TRBV7-2 to TRBJ2-1, with TRBD2 identical over 7 bases. The CDR3 is 17 amino acids. From germline, CDR1 is SGHTA and CDR2 FQGNSA. V was clipped by 1 base and J by 4 bases; unmatched bases: 10. CDR3 residues: CASSLDLLAVSYNEQFF. DNA of the CDR3: TGTGCCAGCAGCTTAGATCTGCTAGCGGTCAGTTACAATGAGCAGTTCTTC.

This rearrangement joins TRBV11-3 to TRBJ2-7; D is unresolved. V lost 1 base and J 2 bases, leaving 12 bases between the germline ends. Germline V gene data show CDR1 as SGHNT and CDR2 as YENEEA. CDR3 length equals 15 residues. Written as DNA, the CDR3 is TGTGCCAGCAGCTTAGGACAATCCTTACCCTACGAGCAGTACTTC. Its translation is CASSLGQSLPYEQYF.

The CDR3 nucleotides are TGTGCCAGCAGTGAAGGTCCTAGCGGGAGGGCCCCCTACAATGAGCAGTTCTTC. Protein product: CASSEGPSGRAPYNEQFF. V and J are TRBV2 and TRBJ2-1; 12 positions match TRBD2. The CDR3 totals 18 residues. The germline gives CDR1 SNHLY, CDR2 FYNNEI. V gave up 1 base and J gave up 2 bases; unmatched junction bases: 6.

This chain links TRBV9 with TRBJ2-5; D may be TRBD2 (6 bases). This CDR3 comprises 14 residues. V lost 0 bases, J lost 4 bases, and 10 bases lay in between. From germline, CDR1 is SGDLS and CDR2 YYNGEE. In DNA, the CDR3 is TGTGCCAGCAGCGTAGGGACTACCGGAGAGACCCAGTACTTC. This encodes CASSVGTTGETQYF.

The chain combines TRBV7-6 with TRBJ2-2; TRBD2 might be the D (6 bases). Trimming cost V 2 bases and J 7 bases, with 17 bases left between them. Germline V lookup: CDR1 SGHVS, CDR2 FNYEAQ. The CDR3 consists of 16 residues. The CDR3 is CASSLQSGLNYGELFF. The CDR3 DNA is TGTGCCAGCAGCTTACAAAGCGGGTTGAACTACGGGGAGCTGTTTTTT.

This chain links TRBV19 with TRBJ2-5; D remains ambiguous. V lost 10 bases, J lost 5 bases, and 14 bases lay in between. Germline V gene data show CDR1 as LNHDA and CDR2 as SQIVND (reference sequence). The CDR3 is 12 residues long. The CDR3 sequence is CATASTRETQYF. The CDR3 bases are TGTGCCACAGCCTCCACCAGGGAGACCCAGTACTTC. Looking up the rest from reference TRBV19 and TRBJ2-5 gives the full variable domain: DGGITQSPKYLFRKEGQNVTLSCEQNLNHDAMYWYRQDPGQGLRLIYYSQIVNDFQKGDIAEGYSVSREKKESFPLTVTSAQKNPTAFYLCATASTRETQYFGPGTRLLVL.

The chain recombines TRBV4-3 with TRBJ1-2, with TRBD1 identical over 7 bases. The CDR3 loop spans 16 amino acids. Trimming at V came to 1 base and at J to 4 bases, leaving 9 bases not matched to a gene. CDR1 and CDR2 from the germline V gene are LGHNA and YSLEER. In DNA form, the CDR3 reads TGCGCCAGCAGCCAAGCTTGGATGGGACAGAGCTATGGCTACACCTTC. Protein: CASSQAWMGQSYGYTF.

The chain recombines TRBV30 with TRBJ1-1; 9 positions agree with TRBD1. Germline V gene sequence: CDR1 GTSNPN, CDR2 SVGIG (reference sequence). CDR3 length: 12 amino acids. The J segment lost 11 bases and the V segment lost 2 bases, leaving 6 bases of the junction unmatched. The CDR3 DNA sequence: TGTGCCTGGAGTAAACAGGGGGCGAGCGCTTTCTTT. This encodes CAWSKQGASAFF.